Detailed here is one TCR beta chain. Its antigen is not identified. The V gene's germline CDR1 is LGHDT and CDR2 YNNKEL (reference sequence). The V and J ends lost 0 bases and 3 bases respectively, with 14 bases between them. The CDR3 is 16 residues long. The data are from a study of vaccination effects on CD4 cells after COVID-19. For the study at large: Post-vaccine draws lagged the second dose by a median of 72 days. Points from the study as a whole: Whether induced by infection or by vaccine, clones showed marked clonal contraction late after vaccination.

TCRdb's copy holds only in-frame clones and misses some; the assay was immunoSEQ multiplex PCR. Here the sample spans about 31,000 clones, around 85% being singletons. ViraFEST assay sequencing came after antigen-specific CD4+ T cells were expanded with viral peptide pools. Once cultured for roughly 10 days, the cells underwent separation to obtain CD4+ T cells. Two-dose vaccination with either BNT162b2 or mRNA-1273 was given to the participants. Fresh IL-2-containing medium replaced half the medium on days 3 and 7. The chain carries TRBV3-1 (or the pseudogene TRBV3-2) and TRBJ2-5; possibly TRBD2 for D (6 bases). The receptor was isolated from a human donor who received a COVID-19 vaccine. Some clones in this sample may be carry-over from other donors' samples. This specimen consisted of CD4+ T cells from PBMCs cultured with SARS-CoV-2 spike peptides, obtained after COVID-19 vaccination. As DNA, the CDR3 is TGTGCCAGCAGCCAAGATATTGGTAGCGGAAAAGAGACCCAGTACTTC. It codes for CASSQDIGSGKETQYF.